Listed here are 16 T cell receptor beta chains from one sample, sequenced in a study of cytomegalovirus exposure and HLA in healthy donors. The assay was immunoSEQ multiplex PCR, and TCRdb's table has in-frame clones only and misses some. The table has about 110,000 clones, roughly 88% seen once; the top ten hold around 3.1%. The sample taken for sequencing was PBMCs. Receptors originate from a young woman in good health and CMV-seronegative.

The chain uses TRBV7-9 and TRBJ2-1; the match to TRBD2 covers 10 bases. The V segment lost 0 bases and the J segment 10 bases; nucleotides outside the gene matches: 12. The V gene's germline CDR1 is SEHNR and CDR2 FQNEAQ (reference sequence). The CDR3 loop spans 17 amino acids. This CDR3 is CASSLALAGAPSREQFF. CDR3 sequence (DNA): TGTGCCAGCAGCTTAGCTCTAGCGGGGGCCCCGTCTCGGGAGCAGTTCTTC.

V usage is TRBV30 and J usage is TRBJ1-5; no reliable D call. V lost 1 base and J 3 bases, leaving 7 bases between the germline ends. Germline V gene sequence: CDR1 GTSNPN, CDR2 SVGIG (reference sequence). The CDR3 totals 13 residues. The CDR3 coding sequence is TGTGCCTGGAGTGGCGGTTACAATCAGCCCCAGCATTTT. Translation gives CAWSGGYNQPQHF.

The rearrangement links TRBV5-5 to TRBJ1-5; 9 bases are shared with TRBD1. After removal of 1 base from V and 4 bases from J, the junction contained 6 bases not matched to a gene. This CDR3 has 16 amino acids. Germline CDR1 SGHKS, CDR2 YYEKEE (reference sequence). The CDR3 nucleotides read TGTGCCAGCAGCTTGACAGGGGGCGCGAAAAATCAGCCCCAGCATTTT. Its translation is CASSLTGGAKNQPQHF.

The CDR3 nucleotides read TGTGCCAGCAGTTTACAGGGTTTGAGCTCCTACGAGCAGTACTTC. Translation gives CASSLQGLSSYEQYF. The chain has TRBV27 and TRBJ2-7; D possibly corresponds to TRBD1 (5 bases). The V end lost 2 bases, the J end lost 0 bases, and 11 bases lay between the germline ends. This CDR3 contains 15 residues. CDR1 is MNHEY, CDR2 SMNVEV, per germline (reference sequence).

The genes are TRBV19 and TRBJ2-7; 9 positions match TRBD1. The CDR3 covers 15 residues. Germline lookup yields CDR1 LNHDA and CDR2 SQIVND (reference sequence). Trimming removed 3 bases from V and 5 bases from J; junction bases left unmatched: 8. Here the CDR3 reads CASSMTGTGMNEQYF. The CDR3 coding sequence is TGTGCCAGTAGTATGACCGGGACAGGGATGAACGAGCAGTACTTC.

The gene calls are TRBV5-1 and TRBJ1-2; D is unclear. The CDR3 has 13 amino acids. Trimming left V 3 bases short and J 2 bases short, with 8 bases between. Germline values: CDR1 SGHRS, CDR2 YFSETQ. Written as DNA, the CDR3 is TGCGCCAGCAGCTCCCCTGAGAACTATGGCTACACCTTC. Translating it yields CASSSPENYGYTF.

The V and J genes are TRBV6-5 and TRBJ2-3, with 7 bases matching TRBD1. Germline loops: CDR1 MNHEY, CDR2 SVGAGI. The CDR3 sequence is 16 residues long. With 0 bases clipped from V and 2 bases from J, the junction kept 5 bases outside the gene matches. The CDR3 DNA sequence: TGTGCCAGCAGTTACTCAGGGGGCCACCTCACAGATACGCAGTATTTT. This gives the protein CASSYSGGHLTDTQYF.

V gene TRBV7-7 combines with J gene TRBJ2-7; 8 bases match TRBD1. Germline CDR1 and CDR2: SSHAT and FNYEAQ (reference sequence). The CDR3 spans 14 residues. V trimming: 5 bases; J trimming: 6 bases; junction bases outside the gene matches: 9. The CDR3 nucleotides read TGTGCCAGCAGCCCAGACAGGGGAAGCGGCGAGCAGTACTTC. Translated: CASSPDRGSGEQYF.

The genes are TRBV25-1 and TRBJ2-7; 8 bases map to TRBD1. The germline V gene has CDR1 MGHDK and CDR2 SYGVNS. Trimming took 9 bases from V and 6 from J; bases not matched to a gene: 7. This CDR3 has 12 amino acids. The CDR3 nucleotides read TGTGCCAGGTGGACAGGGTTGGCCGAGCAGTACTTC. Its translation is CARWTGLAEQYF.

This rearrangement joins TRBV15 to TRBJ2-3; D is ambiguous. This CDR3 is 16 amino acids long. The V gene's germline CDR1 is LNHNV and CDR2 YYDKDF (reference sequence). V lost 5 bases and J lost 2, with 17 bases in between. The CDR3 DNA sequence: TGTGCCACCAGCGGATTACTGGGCTCACTCACAGATACGCAGTATTTT. Encoded protein: CATSGLLGSLTDTQYF.

This sequence joins TRBV7-3 and TRBJ2-1; tentatively, D is TRBD2 (5 bases). The CDR3 length is 12 residues. V was clipped by 4 bases and J by 7 bases, with 8 bases between them. CDR1 and CDR2 from the germline V gene are SGHTA and FQGTGA. The CDR3 nucleotides are TGTGCCAGCAGCTCCGGGGAGAATGAGCAGTTCTTC. Translating gives CASSSGENEQFF.

The chain couples TRBV4-1 to TRBJ2-7; TRBD1 agrees at 10 bases. This CDR3 contains 15 residues. Germline lookup yields CDR1 MGHRA and CDR2 YSYEKL. After removal of 5 bases from V and 5 bases from J, the junction contained 9 bases not matched to a gene. This CDR3 reads CASSFGQGDVNEQYF. CDR3 DNA: TGCGCCAGCAGCTTCGGACAGGGGGACGTCAACGAGCAGTACTTC.

This chain connects TRBV6-1 to TRBJ2-3, with TRBD2 matching over 7 bases. V was clipped by 3 bases and J by 2 bases; unmatched bases: 5. In germline, CDR1 is MNHNS, CDR2 SASEGT. The CDR3 totals 15 residues. The DNA for the CDR3 is TGTGCCAGCAGTGAGATGGCGGGGGTCACAGATACGCAGTATTTT. Translating gives CASSEMAGVTDTQYF.

The J gene is TRBJ1-2, the V gene TRBV30; a weak D match, TRBD1 (5 bases). In germline, CDR1 is GTSNPN, CDR2 SVGIG (reference sequence). The CDR3 is 15 residues long. Trimming removed 2 bases at V and 3 bases at J, with 16 bases between. The CDR3 nucleotides read TGTGCCTGGAGTCCCCGACAGTTCAAGGACTATGGCTACACCTTC. Translation gives CAWSPRQFKDYGYTF.

V gene TRBV5-6 combines with J gene TRBJ2-2; TRBD2 matches at 10 bases. The germline CDR1 and CDR2 sequences are SGHDT and YYEEEE. This CDR3 is built from 16 residues. The J segment lost 3 bases and the V segment lost 0 bases, leaving 2 bases of the junction unmatched. The CDR3 DNA is TGTGCCAGCAGCTTGGTTAGCGGGAGGCACACCGGGGAGCTGTTTTTT. The encoded protein is CASSLVSGRHTGELFF.

This chain connects TRBV6-6 to TRBJ1-2, with D possibly matching TRBD1 (6 bases). The length of the CDR3 is 14 residues. CDR1 and CDR2 from the germline V gene are MNHNY and SVGAGI (reference sequence). V was cut by 7 bases and J by 4 bases, with 16 bases left in between. The CDR3 nucleotides read TGTGCCAGCACCACAGGGCAGTCAGGCTATGGCTACACCTTC. It yields the protein CASTTGQSGYGYTF.